A selection of T cell receptor beta chains follows, all from one sample in a study of blood T cells in healthy people across ages. From the 5' RACE reads, TCRdb called clonotypes with MiXCR, one entry per CDR3 protein. This table holds 650,000 to 900,000 distinct CDR3 sequences, about 59% found once. The sequencing input was blood. The source of these receptors is a man aged 30-40 years in good health. The CDR3 runs from the conserved cysteine through the conserved F or W. D genes are given only for firm matches. Clone size, where shown, is once, few, many, or a class for clones that have expanded.

clone size	V gene	J gene	D gene	CDR3 DNA	CDR3 protein
.	TRBV5-6	TRBJ1-5	.	TGTGCCAGCAGCGATGGGATCGGTTTAGGTCAGCCCCAGCATTTT	CASSDGIGLGQPQHF
.	TRBV20-1	TRBJ2-5	.	TGCAGTGCTAGAGGCGGTAGCGGAGAGACCCAGTACTTC	CSARGGSGETQYF
.	TRBV3-1	TRBJ2-7	.	TGTGCCAGCAGTTCTACGGTTAAGCCCTACGAGCAGTACTTC	CASSSTVKPYEQYF
.	TRBV6-5	TRBJ1-2	TRBD1	TGTGCCAGCAGGAGAGGACAGGGCAGAGGCTACACCTTC	CASRRGQGRGYTF
.	TRBV14	TRBJ2-7	.	TGTGCCAGCAATCTCAGGGGCCGCGAGCAGTACTTC	CASNLRGREQYF
.	TRBV14	TRBJ2-3	TRBD2	TGTGCCAGCCGACCCCAGCGGGGGGCACAAGATACGCAGTATTTT	CASRPQRGAQDTQYF
.	TRBV27	TRBJ1-3	.	TGTGCCAGCAGTCCCGGGACGCGAGGGGGAAACACCATATATTTT	CASSPGTRGGNTIYF
.	TRBV2	TRBJ2-6	.	TGTGCCAGCAGTGTTGGGAGTAGCGGATCCTCTGGGGCCAACGTCCTGACTTTC	CASSVGSSGSSGANVLTF
few	TRBV20-1	TRBJ2-1	TRBD1	TGCAGTGCTAGGCATGCGACAGGGATCTACAATGAGCAGTTCTTC	CSARHATGIYNEQFF
.	TRBV6-5	TRBJ1-4	TRBD1	TGTGCCAGCAGTCCTAGGGACAGCGATGAAAAACTGTTTTTT	CASSPRDSDEKLFF
.	TRBV24-1	TRBJ2-3	TRBD2	TGTGCCACCAGTGCCGTCGGGGGGACAGATACGCAGTATTTT	CATSAVGGTDTQYF
.	TRBV20-1	TRBJ2-7	TRBD2	TGCAGTGCTACCTCCGGGACTAGCGGGTCAGGGGAGCAGTACTTC	CSATSGTSGSGEQYF
once	TRBV11-3	TRBJ2-6	.	TGTGCCAGCAGCTCCCTCGACAGTTTTGACTCTGGGGCCAACGTCCTGACTTTC	CASSSLDSFDSGANVLTF
.	TRBV3-1	TRBJ1-2	TRBD1	TGTGCCAGCAGCCAAGGTGGGACAGGGGGCAACTATGGCTACACCTTC	CASSQGGTGGNYGYTF
.	TRBV6-1	TRBJ2-5	.	TGTGCCAGCAGTGAAGTATCCGGGACAAGGAGGTACTTC	CASSEVSGTRRYF
.	TRBV5-4	TRBJ1-2	.	TGTGCCAGCAGCTTGGTCGGGGTTATCAACTATGGCTACACCTTC	CASSLVGVINYGYTF
few	TRBV2	TRBJ2-7	.	TGTGCCAGCAGTGAAGTACCCAGGAGGGCCTACGAGCAGTACTTC	CASSEVPRRAYEQYF
.	TRBV5-1	TRBJ2-3	.	TGCGCCAGCAGCTCCGGGACCCGTAGCACAGATACGCAGTATTTT	CASSSGTRSTDTQYF
.	TRBV6-1	TRBJ2-4	.	TGTGCCAGCAGTGAAGCGGGCACTTTGGAGCAGTACTTC	CASSEAGTLEQYF
.	TRBV3-1	TRBJ2-4	.	TGTGCCAGCAGCCATCCCGCCGGAGGGGAGTACTTC	CASSHPAGGEYF
few	TRBV27	TRBJ2-7	.	TGTGCCAGCAGTTCCCCGTTGGGAGGGACAGGCACCTACGAGCAGTACTTC	CASSSPLGGTGTYEQYF
.	TRBV3-1	TRBJ2-7	TRBD1	TGTGCCAGCGGCCAAGATTTAGGGACAGCATCCTACGAGCAGTACTTC	CASGQDLGTASYEQYF
.	TRBV6-5	TRBJ2-7	TRBD2	TGTGCCAGCAGCCGTAGCGGACTAGCGGGGGGTCTCGAGCAGTACTTC	CASSRSGLAGGLEQYF
few	TRBV24-1	TRBJ2-1	TRBD1	TGTGCCACCAGCAAGACAGGGGCTCACAATGAGCAGTTCTTC	CATSKTGAHNEQFF
.	TRBV30	TRBJ2-5	.	TGTGCCTGGAGTGTAGGCACTCCCGGGCAAGAGACCCAGTACTTC	CAWSVGTPGQETQYF
.	TRBV12-3/TRBV12-4	TRBJ1-1	.	TGTGCCAGCAGTTTAGAGTCCCATGTGAAGACTGAAGCTTTCTTT	CASSLESHVKTEAFF
.	TRBV7-2	TRBJ1-2	TRBD1	TGTGCCAGCAGCTTAGGTGGACAGGCCTCAAACTATGGCTACACCTTC	CASSLGGQASNYGYTF
.	TRBV6-4	TRBJ2-3	.	TGTGCCAGCAGTGAACGGGAGAACACAGATACGCAGTATTTT	CASSERENTDTQYF
.	TRBV19	TRBJ1-4	TRBD1	TGTGCCAGTAGTATGTTCGGGACAGGTATTAATGAAAAACTGTTTTTT	CASSMFGTGINEKLFF
.	TRBV6-5	TRBJ1-6	.	TGTGCCAGCAGTACAGGGTTGGGTAATTCACCCCTCCACTTT	CASSTGLGNSPLHF
.	TRBV9	TRBJ2-1	TRBD2	TGTGCCAGCAGCGTGGCTAGCGGGGGAGGTAATGAGCAGTTCTTC	CASSVASGGGNEQFF
.	TRBV28	TRBJ2-5	.	TGTGCCAGCAGTTGGATTATGGGGACACACCAAGAGACCCAGTACTTC	CASSWIMGTHQETQYF
.	TRBV3-1	TRBJ1-4	.	TGTGCCAGCAGCCAAGAGGCCATAACTAATGAAAAACTGTTTTTT	CASSQEAITNEKLFF
.	TRBV28	TRBJ2-7	.	TGTGCCAGCAACACAGCACCCGGGGCCTACGAGCAGTACTTC	CASNTAPGAYEQYF
.	TRBV5-1	TRBJ2-4	.	TGCGCCAGCAGCTTGGGGGAGCTAGGCAAAAACATTCAGTACTTC	CASSLGELGKNIQYF
few	TRBV4-3	TRBJ1-6	TRBD1	TGCGCCAGCAGCCGGACAGGGGGGAATTCACCCCTCCACTTT	CASSRTGGNSPLHF
many	TRBV2	TRBJ2-6	.	TGTGCCAGCAGTACGGACGGCTCCGGGGCCAACGTCCTGACTTTC	CASSTDGSGANVLTF
.	TRBV2	TRBJ2-7	.	TGTGCCAGCAGTGAAGCCCAGAACGAGCAGTACTTC	CASSEAQNEQYF
.	TRBV9	TRBJ1-2	TRBD1	TGTGCCAGCAGCGTGAGTCGGGACAGCAACTTCTATGGCTACACCTTC	CASSVSRDSNFYGYTF
.	TRBV6-2/TRBV6-3	TRBJ2-1	.	TGTGCCAGCAGTTACTCGGCGGAGCAGAACAATGAGCAGTTCTTC	CASSYSAEQNNEQFF
.	TRBV6-2/TRBV6-3	TRBJ2-1	TRBD2	TGTGCCAGCAGTTCTTCCGGGACTAGCGGCGATGAGCAGTTCTTC	CASSSSGTSGDEQFF
many	TRBV9	TRBJ2-3	.	TGTGCCAGCAGCGTAGCAATACAGGGAGATACGCAGTATTTT	CASSVAIQGDTQYF
.	TRBV15	TRBJ2-6	.	TGTGCCACCGAGGAGGGAAAGGCTGGGGCCAACGTCCTGACTTTC	CATEEGKAGANVLTF
.	TRBV12-3/TRBV12-4	TRBJ2-2	TRBD2	TGTGCCAGCAGTCTTAGCGGGGGATGGACCGGGGAGCTGTTTTTT	CASSLSGGWTGELFF
.	TRBV29-1	TRBJ2-7	TRBD2	TGCAGCGTGGTATCCGGGACTAGCGGGGCCACCTACGAGCAGTACTTC	CSVVSGTSGATYEQYF
.	TRBV7-2	TRBJ2-5	TRBD1	TGTGCCAGCAGCTTAGCCCGGACAGGGGGATCTCGGACCCAGTACTTC	CASSLARTGGSRTQYF